The text below deals with one TCR beta chain. Antigen specificity is unknown. These data belong to a study of shared clonotypes between healthy human individuals. Study outcomes and limitations: Sequencing depth was predicted to influence how clonotypes are shared among donors. Naive CD4 clonotype sharing across several donors was approximately 5.2%.

Assay: immunoSEQ multiplex PCR; the TCRdb copy retains only in-frame clones and omits some. This table holds more than 2 million clones, 85% to 95% found once. The sample consisted of naive CD4+ T cells sorted from blood. Subset denoted: CD45RA+ positively selected. This receptor was identified in a man younger than 35 in good health.

The CDR3 DNA reads as TGTGCCAGCAGCCCGATAGCGGGAGGGTCTGGGGCCAACGTCCTGACTTTC. It codes for CASSPIAGGSGANVLTF. The J gene is TRBJ2-6, the V gene TRBV7-6, with TRBD2 identical over 11 bases. The CDR3 has 17 residues. V was clipped by 5 bases and J by 1 base; unmatched bases: 4. The germline V gene has CDR1 SGHVS and CDR2 FNYEAQ.